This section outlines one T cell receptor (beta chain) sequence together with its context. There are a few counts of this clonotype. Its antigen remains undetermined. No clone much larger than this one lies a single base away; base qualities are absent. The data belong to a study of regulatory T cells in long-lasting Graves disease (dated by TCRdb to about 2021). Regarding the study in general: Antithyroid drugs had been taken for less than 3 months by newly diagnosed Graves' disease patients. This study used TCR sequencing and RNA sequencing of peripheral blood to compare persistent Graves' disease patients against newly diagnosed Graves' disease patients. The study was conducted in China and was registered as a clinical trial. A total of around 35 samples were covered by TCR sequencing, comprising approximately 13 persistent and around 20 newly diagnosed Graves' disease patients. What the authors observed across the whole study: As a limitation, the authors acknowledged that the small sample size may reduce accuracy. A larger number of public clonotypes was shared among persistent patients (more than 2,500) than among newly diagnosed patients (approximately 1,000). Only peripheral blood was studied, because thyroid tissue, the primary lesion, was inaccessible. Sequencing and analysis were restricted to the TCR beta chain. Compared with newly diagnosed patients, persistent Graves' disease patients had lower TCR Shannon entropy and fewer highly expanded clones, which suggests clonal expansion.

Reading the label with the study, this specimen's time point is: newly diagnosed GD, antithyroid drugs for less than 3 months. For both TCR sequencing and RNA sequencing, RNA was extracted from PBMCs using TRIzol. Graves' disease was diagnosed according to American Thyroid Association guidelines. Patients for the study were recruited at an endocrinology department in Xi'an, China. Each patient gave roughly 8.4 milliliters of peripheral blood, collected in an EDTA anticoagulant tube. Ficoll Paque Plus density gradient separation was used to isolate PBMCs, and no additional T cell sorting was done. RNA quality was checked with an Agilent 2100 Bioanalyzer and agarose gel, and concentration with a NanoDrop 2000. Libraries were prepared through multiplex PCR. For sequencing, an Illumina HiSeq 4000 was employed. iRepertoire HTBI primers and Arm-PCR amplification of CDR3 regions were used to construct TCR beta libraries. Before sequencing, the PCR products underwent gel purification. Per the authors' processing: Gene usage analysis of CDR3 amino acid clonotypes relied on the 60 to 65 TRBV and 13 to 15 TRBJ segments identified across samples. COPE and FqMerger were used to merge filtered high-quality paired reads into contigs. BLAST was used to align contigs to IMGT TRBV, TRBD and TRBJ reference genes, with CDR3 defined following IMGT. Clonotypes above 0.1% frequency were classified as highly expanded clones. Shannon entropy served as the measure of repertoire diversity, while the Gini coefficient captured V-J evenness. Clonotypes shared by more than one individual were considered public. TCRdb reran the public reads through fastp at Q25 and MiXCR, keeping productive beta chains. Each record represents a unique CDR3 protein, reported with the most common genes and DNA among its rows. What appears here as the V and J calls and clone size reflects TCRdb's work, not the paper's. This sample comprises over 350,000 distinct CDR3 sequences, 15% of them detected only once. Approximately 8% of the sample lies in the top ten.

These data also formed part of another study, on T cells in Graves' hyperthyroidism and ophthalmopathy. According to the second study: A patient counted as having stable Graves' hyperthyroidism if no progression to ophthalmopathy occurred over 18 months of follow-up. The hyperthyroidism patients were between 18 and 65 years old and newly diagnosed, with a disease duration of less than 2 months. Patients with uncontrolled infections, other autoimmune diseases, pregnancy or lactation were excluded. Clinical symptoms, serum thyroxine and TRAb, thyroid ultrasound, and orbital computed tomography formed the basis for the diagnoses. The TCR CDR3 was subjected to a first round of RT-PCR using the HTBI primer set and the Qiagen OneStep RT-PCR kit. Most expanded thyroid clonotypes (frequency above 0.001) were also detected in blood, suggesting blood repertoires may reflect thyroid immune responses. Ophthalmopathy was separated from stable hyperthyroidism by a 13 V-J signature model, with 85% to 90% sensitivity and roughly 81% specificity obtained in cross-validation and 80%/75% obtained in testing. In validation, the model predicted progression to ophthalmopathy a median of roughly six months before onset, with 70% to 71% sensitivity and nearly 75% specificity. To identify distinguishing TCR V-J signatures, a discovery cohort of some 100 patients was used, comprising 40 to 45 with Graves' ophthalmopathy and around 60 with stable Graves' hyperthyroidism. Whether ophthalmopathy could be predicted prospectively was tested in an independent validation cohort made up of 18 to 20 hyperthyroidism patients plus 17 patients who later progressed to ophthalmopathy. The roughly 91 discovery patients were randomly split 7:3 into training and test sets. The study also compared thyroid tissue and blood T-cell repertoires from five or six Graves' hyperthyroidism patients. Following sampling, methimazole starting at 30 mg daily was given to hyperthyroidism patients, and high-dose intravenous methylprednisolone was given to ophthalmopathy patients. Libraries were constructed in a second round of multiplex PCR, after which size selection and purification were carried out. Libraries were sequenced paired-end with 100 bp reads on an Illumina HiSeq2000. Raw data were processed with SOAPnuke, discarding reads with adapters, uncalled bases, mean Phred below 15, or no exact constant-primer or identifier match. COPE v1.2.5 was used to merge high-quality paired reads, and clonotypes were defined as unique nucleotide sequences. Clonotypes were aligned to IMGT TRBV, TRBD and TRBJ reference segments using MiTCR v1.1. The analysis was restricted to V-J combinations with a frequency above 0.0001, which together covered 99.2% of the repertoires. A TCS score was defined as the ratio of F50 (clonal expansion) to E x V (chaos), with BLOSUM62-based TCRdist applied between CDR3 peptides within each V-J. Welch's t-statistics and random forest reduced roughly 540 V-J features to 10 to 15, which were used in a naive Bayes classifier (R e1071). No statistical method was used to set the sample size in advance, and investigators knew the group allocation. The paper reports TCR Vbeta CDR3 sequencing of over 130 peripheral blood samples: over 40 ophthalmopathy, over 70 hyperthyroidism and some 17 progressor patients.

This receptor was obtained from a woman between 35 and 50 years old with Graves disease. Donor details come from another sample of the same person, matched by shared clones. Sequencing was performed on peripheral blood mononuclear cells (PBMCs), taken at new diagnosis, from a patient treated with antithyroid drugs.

The CDR3 reads CASSPNVGTGGFYGYTF. The sequence in DNA is TGTGCCAGCAGTCCGAATGTAGGAACAGGGGGCTTCTATGGCTACACCTTC. The chain joins TRBV27 to TRBJ1-2; a stretch of 9 junction bases matches TRBD1. Including cysteine and phenylalanine, the CDR3 has 17 amino acids. CDR3 DNA only is kept here, 51 bases in frame from base 1. The germline V gene encodes CDR1 MNHEY and CDR2 SMNVEV (reference sequence). V has 5 bases trimmed and J has 4 bases trimmed; junction bases matching no gene number 14.